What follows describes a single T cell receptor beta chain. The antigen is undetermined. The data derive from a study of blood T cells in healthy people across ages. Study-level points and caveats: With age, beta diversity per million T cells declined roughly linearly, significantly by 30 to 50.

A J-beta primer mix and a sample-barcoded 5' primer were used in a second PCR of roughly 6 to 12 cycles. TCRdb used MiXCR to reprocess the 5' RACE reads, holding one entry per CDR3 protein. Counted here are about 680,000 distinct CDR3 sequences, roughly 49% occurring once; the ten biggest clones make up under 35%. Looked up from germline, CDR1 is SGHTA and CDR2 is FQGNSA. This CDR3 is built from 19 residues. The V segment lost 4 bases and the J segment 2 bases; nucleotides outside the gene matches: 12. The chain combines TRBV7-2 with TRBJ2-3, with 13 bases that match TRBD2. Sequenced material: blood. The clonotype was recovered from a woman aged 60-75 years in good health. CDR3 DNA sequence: TGTGCCAGCAGCTCTAACACTAGCGGGAGGGCCTTCCCCACAGATACGCAGTATTTT. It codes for CASSSNTSGRAFPTDTQYF.